This T cell receptor beta chain was identified during a study of cytomegalovirus exposure and HLA in healthy donors (dated by TCRdb to the late 2010s). Background for the entire study: In an earlier analysis of several hundred of the donors, 250 to 300 Gb of sequence data and approximately 120 million unique TCR beta sequences from about 179 million T cells were reported. Genome-wide SNP genotypes for about 65% of the 666 donors were used in a later genetic analysis, which treated that subset as a discovery cohort. Rather than drawing on any new phenotypic data, the later analysis identified candidate immune exposures from TCR beta sequences and the way those sequences occurred across donors. To predict cytomegalovirus infection status, the study brought together high-throughput TCR immunosequencing, statistical association of individual TCRs with disease status, and machine learning. An earlier analysis of 500 to 650 of the donors applied high-throughput TCR beta sequencing to assess whether each TCR beta V gene segment acted as functional or pseudogenic. In a later analysis, previously published TCR beta repertoires from 550 to 750 donors were re-analyzed and high-resolution HLA genotyping was added so that TCR occurrence patterns could be studied. A few DR-DQ haplotypes were treated as single units for association and clustering because of strong linkage in the cohort. The number of typed donors differed by locus: about 620-640 for A, B, C, DRB1 and DQB1; 500 to 550 for DQA1; about 600 for DPA1; and roughly 450 for DPB1. Donor age, sex, ethnicity and CMV serostatus were compiled alongside the repertoire data. Of the 300 to 400 genotyped donors, approximately 83% fell in the genetic ancestry cluster associated with self-reported Caucasian donors. All discovery cohort repertoires had been generated on a single sequencing platform. An early release that covered 500 to 800 HLA-typed donors contained around 330 gigabases of sequencing data and roughly 84 million unique TCR sequences. The study aimed to test whether cataloging public T cell receptors could reveal signatures of past pathogen exposure. Across approximately 400 genotyped donors of the cohort, an average of approximately 240,000 unique TCR beta nucleotide sequences per donor were sequenced, and approximately 19% of those sequences were non-productive. A separate validation cohort of about 110 different subjects was used in addition to the 666-subject first cohort. The study profiled the T cell repertoires of 666 subjects by immunosequencing and related them to cytomegalovirus serostatus. HLA typing included class I and class II loci at four-digit resolution.

The cohort comprised 550 to 700 healthy bone marrow donors. At the time of sampling, all cohort members were nominally healthy, though unrecorded immune exposures were likely present. Of the roughly 720 cohort members, almost 300 had positive CMV serostatus and fewer than 450 had negative CMV serostatus, and CMV serostatus was not recorded for the donor. Every donor gave a peripheral blood sample, and the peripheral blood mononuclear cells from that sample were used for TCR beta sequencing. Genomic DNA extraction from the blood cell samples was performed with the Qiagen DNeasy Blood Extraction Kit. The CDR3 holds 13 amino acids from the cysteine to the phenylalanine. Only the CDR3 portion is preserved as DNA: 39 bases, with reading frame beginning at the first base. The germline V gene sets CDR1 to SQVTM and CDR2 to ANQGSEA. Compared with germline, V lacks 4 bases and J lacks 5 bases; bases without a gene match: 7.

The library came from the immunoSEQ multiplex PCR assay. The multiplex PCR relied on a mix of 60 forward primers for TCR Vbeta segments and 13 reverse primers for TCR Jbeta segments. The CDR3 region of rearranged TCR beta genes was amplified from genomic DNA by a multiplex PCR assay. The Illumina HiSeq System was used to sequence the amplified TCR beta libraries as 87-base-pair reads. The paper's data handling went like this. A later analysis tallied around 80 million unique TCR beta chains across the 660 or so repertoires, and approximately 12 million of those chains were shared by two or more donors. A nearest-neighbor algorithm error-corrected the raw reads and collapsed the reads into unique sequences, merging closely related sequences to remove PCR and sequencing errors. Alignment of CDR3 sequences to IMGT reference sequences was used to assign V, D and J gene segments. For a sequence to be retained, at least a six-nucleotide match to both a V gene segment and a J gene segment was required. Rearrangements were called productive when the CDR3 lacked stop codons and stayed in frame with V and J; all others were non-productive. CDR3 was defined according to IMGT convention as the region running from the second conserved V-encoded cysteine to the conserved J-encoded phenylalanine. The earlier analysis of 500 to 750 of the donors excluded any sequence lacking an unambiguous match to a single V gene segment. In an earlier analysis of some 590 of the donors, a V segment was called functional when productive rearrangements were above 56.7%, and segregating when the standard deviation between donors exceeded 5%. A statistical classification framework was developed to diagnose cytomegalovirus status using the catalog of TCR beta chain sequences. V and J gene assignment, in a later analysis, came from comparing TCR nucleotide sequences with IMGT/GENE-DB human TR gene sequences. A later analysis assigned CDR3 sequences and most-parsimonious VDJ recombination scenarios with the TCRdist pipeline. A later analysis defined each TCR beta chain by its CDR3 amino acid sequence plus V-gene family, and excluded reads lacking a unique V-gene family. To address suspected cross-contamination and a sequencing artifact, a later analysis removed a few hundred highly shared, low-generation-probability nucleotide sequences. For each public chain, a later analysis derived a clonal expansion index from normalized ranks of inferred template counts within each repertoire. A later analysis computed generation probabilities with a VDJ recombination model fitted to out-of-frame rearrangements, and checked the results against IGoR. Hypergeometric tests were used in a later analysis to score TCR-TCR, TCR-HLA and TCR-CMV co-occurrence, with a repertoire-size bias correction applied to the TCR pairs. To estimate false discovery rates, a later analysis permuted the HLA or CMV assignments 20 times. A later analysis grouped co-occurring TCRs with DBSCAN, adding TCRdist sequence similarity when clustering within HLA-allele-positive subsets. Repertoires with fewer than 30,000 or more than 120,000 public chains, plus five repertoires with anomalous nucleotide sharing, were excluded from co-occurrence clustering. TCRdb took this table from immuneACCESS and kept in-frame rearrangements with V and J called. Such tables lack part of the clones; where checked against another copy, unresolved V genes explain under half of the gap, and the rest is unexplained. Clone size and the V and J calls come from that table; the DNA yielded D and trimming. In this sample the table shows approximately 200,000 clones, more than 75% of which occur a single time. In total, the top ten clones hold around 1.2% of the sample.

This clone was picked up a small number of times. What antigen it recognizes has not been identified. Base quality data are lacking; no much larger clone is found one base away. Overall results and qualifications from the work: Most TCR sequences were observed very rarely across donors, whereas some public TCRs were present in many individuals. Immune exposure information for the cohort was limited to CMV serostatus. The 87-base-pair reads could not distinguish some IMGT-functional V segments, including TRBV6-2 and TRBV6-3, so those segments were excluded. According to a later analysis, most CMV-associated TCR beta chains appeared to be HLA-restricted, and the HLA associations seemed to be driven largely by CMV exposure. A cluster of highly shared sequence variants was judged likely to be a technical artifact of the sequencing pipeline. The classifier was reported to diagnose cytomegalovirus status with high specificity and sensitivity in both the original cohort and the validation cohort. According to a later analysis, parvovirus B19, influenza, CMV and Epstein-Barr virus appeared linked to several top co-occurrence clusters. In an earlier analysis of some 640 of the donors, most TCR beta V segments were observed in productive rearrangements about 87% or about 30% of the time, broadly matching IMGT annotations. When HLA alleles, especially DR and DQ, strongly co-occurred, TCR associations were difficult to assign to individual alleles. Correlated functional status among segregating V segments might reflect linkage disequilibrium, but an unknown experimental factor could not be ruled out. According to a later analysis, TCR association rates differed among HLA loci, with DRB1 alleles showing the most associated TCRs and HLA-C alleles showing the fewest. Three of the identified cytomegalovirus-associated TCR beta chains were confirmed in vitro to be specific for cytomegalovirus antigens. Compared with the roughly 700-donor mean, donors in an Asian-associated ancestry cluster had fewer N-insertions in productive TCRs, according to a later genetic analysis. The cohort was sequenced for TCR beta chains only, and without alpha or paired-chain data the features that could be detected were limited. At a false discovery rate of 0.05, a later analysis linked under 20,000 TCR beta sequences to specific HLA alleles. Roughly uniform sequencing depth across donors was assumed in presence/absence analyses, although this assumption may not hold. According to the authors, the approach could potentially be generalized to other disease states and immunological phenotypes. The study gave a list of about 150 TCR beta chains associated with cytomegalovirus. A further reported finding was that TCR beta sequences accurately predicted the HLA-A and HLA-B alleles for most subjects in the first cohort. In a later analysis, HLA-associated TCR beta chains showed more clonal expansion and lower generation probabilities than non-associated chains that were equally common. An association between a missense DCLRE1C variant and V-gene and J-gene trimming of TCR beta chains was found in a later genetic analysis and replicated in an independent cohort. Because HLA typing was missing for some donors at each locus, association tests included only the typed subset. Over 15 rarely observed V segments, including chromosome 9 orphons, were excluded from the earlier analysis of a few hundred of the donors because counts were too low.

The receptor was derived from a human donor in good health. The chain is encoded by TRBV29-1 joined to TRBJ2-5, and 7 junction bases match TRBD2. Material for sequencing was PBMCs. The bases are TGCAGCGTTGGATGGCAGGGAGGGGAGACCCAGTACTTC. Its translation reads: CSVGWQGGETQYF.